The rows below give T cell receptor beta chains drawn from one sample of a study of shared clonotypes between healthy human individuals. Libraries were prepared by immunoSEQ multiplex PCR; TCRdb keeps only in-frame clonotypes and omits some of them. The sample carries 95,000 to 120,000 clones, under 70% recorded once. The sequencing input was memory CD8+ T cells sorted from blood. The receptors here all came from a woman in her 30s in good health. The CDR3 runs from the conserved cysteine through the conserved F or W.

v_call	cdr3_aa
TRBV19	CASSSRPQDSYEQYF
TRBV10-1	CASSEPGWNEQFF
TRBV19	CASSIMITDTQYF
TRBV7-2	CASSLESGELFF
TRBV6-5	CASSYTGNEQYF
TRBV7-9	CASSLARAVPGYTF
TRBV27	CASSFSLSGTYEQYF
TRBV11-2	CASSFTGTSSNQPQHF
TRBV7-8	CASSLYQGSSYEQYF
TRBV2	CASSEGRDTYEQYF
TRBV2	CASSETRAGANVLTF
TRBV2	CASEPLAEELHEQYF
TRBV28	CASSFSGGDNEQFF
TRBV7-3	CASSPKTSGVGEQFF
TRBV5-4	CASSLDPPGELFF
TRBV4-1	CASSHQPAAGVFIRPSEKLFF